This T cell receptor beta chain emerged from a study of human T cells and chemical hapten exposure. Study as a whole: A roughly 2 cm by roughly 2 cm inner upper arm patch received 2% DPC for sensitization. General study findings and limits: No alteration of TCRs above 1 in 1000 frequency was seen with DPC sensitization. Expanded TCRs produced significantly more large CDR3 similarity clusters than controls did.

TCRdb re-derived calls from the RACE reads in MiXCR, one entry per CDR3 protein. Of roughly 130,000 distinct CDR3 sequences in the sample, 10% to 12% were seen once. For this clonotype: Its antigen is not known.

From germline, CDR1 is SGDLS and CDR2 YYNGEE. This CDR3 contains 17 residues. Between the trimmed V and J ends, which lost 1 base and 5 bases, there was a span of 21 bases. Time point indicated: patch test 3, about 24 weeks after DPC sensitization. Documented treatment: therapeutic diphenylcyclopropenone sensitization with weekly scalp DPC. The chain employs TRBV9 and TRBJ1-2, with a weak D call TRBD1 (5 bases). This sequence originates from a woman in her forties or fifties with alopecia areata. Some clones in this sample may be carry-over from other donors' samples. Sequenced here: whole blood, sampled in connection with sensitization to the hapten diphenylcyclopropenone (DPC). The CDR3 DNA reads TGTGCCAGCAGCGTATCCAAGAGTCGAGGAGGGGAGTATGGCTACACCTTC. Residues: CASSVSKSRGGEYGYTF.